This entry features one T cell receptor (beta chain) sequence. Its specificity is not known. The CDR3 is made up of 13 amino acids. V was clipped by 4 bases and J by 7 bases, with 11 bases between them. CDR1 SGHRS and CDR2 YFSETQ come from the germline V gene. Produced via immunoSEQ multiplex PCR; TCRdb's table is partial and in-frame only. The profile covers 65,000 or so clones, with about 91% appearing a single time and over 1% taken by the ten largest. The data derive from a study of cytomegalovirus exposure and HLA in healthy donors. The study's findings and limits: The classifier was said to identify cytomegalovirus status with high specificity and sensitivity.

The sequenced material came from PBMCs. V and J are TRBV5-1 and TRBJ1-4, with no clear D. The TCR originated in a woman aged 18-30 years in good health and CMV-seronegative. CDR3 amino acids: CASSGGITEKLFF. The CDR3 DNA follows: TGCGCCAGCAGCGGAGGGATTACTGAAAAACTGTTTTTT.